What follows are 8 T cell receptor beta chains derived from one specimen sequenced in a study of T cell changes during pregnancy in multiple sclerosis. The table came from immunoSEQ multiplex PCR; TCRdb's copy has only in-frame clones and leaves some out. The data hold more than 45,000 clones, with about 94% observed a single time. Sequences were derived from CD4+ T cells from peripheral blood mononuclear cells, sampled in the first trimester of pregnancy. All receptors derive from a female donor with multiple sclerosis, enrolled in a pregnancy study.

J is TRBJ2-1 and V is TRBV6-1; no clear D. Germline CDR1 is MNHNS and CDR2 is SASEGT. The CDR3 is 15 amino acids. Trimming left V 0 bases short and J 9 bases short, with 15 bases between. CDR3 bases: TGTGCCAGCAGTGAAGCAGGCAGCGTCGCCGGTGAGCAGTTCTTC. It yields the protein CASSEAGSVAGEQFF.

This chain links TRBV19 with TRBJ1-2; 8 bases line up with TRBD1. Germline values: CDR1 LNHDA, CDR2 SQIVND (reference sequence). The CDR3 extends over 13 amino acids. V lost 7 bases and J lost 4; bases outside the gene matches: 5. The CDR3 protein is CASTRTGPYGYTF. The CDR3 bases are TGTGCCAGTACCCGGACAGGGCCCTATGGCTACACCTTC.

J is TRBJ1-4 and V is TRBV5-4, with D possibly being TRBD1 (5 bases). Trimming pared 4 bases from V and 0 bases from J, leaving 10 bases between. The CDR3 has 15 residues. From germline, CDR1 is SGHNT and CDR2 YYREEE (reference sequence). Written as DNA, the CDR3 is TGTGCCAGCAGCCACCGACAGTCAACTAATGAAAAACTGTTTTTT. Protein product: CASSHRQSTNEKLFF.

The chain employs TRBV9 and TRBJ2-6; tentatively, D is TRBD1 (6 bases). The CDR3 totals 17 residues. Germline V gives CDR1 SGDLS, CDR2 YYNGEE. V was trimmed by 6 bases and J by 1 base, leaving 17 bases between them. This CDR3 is CASTPGVLHSGANVLTF. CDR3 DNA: TGTGCCAGCACTCCAGGGGTCCTGCATTCTGGGGCCAACGTCCTGACTTTC.

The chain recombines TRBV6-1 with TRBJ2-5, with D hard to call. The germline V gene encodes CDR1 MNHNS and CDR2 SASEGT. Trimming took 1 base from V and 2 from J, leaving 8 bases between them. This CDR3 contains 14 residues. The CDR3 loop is CASSEEPLQETQYF. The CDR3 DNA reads TGTGCCAGCAGTGAAGAGCCTCTACAAGAGACCCAGTACTTC.

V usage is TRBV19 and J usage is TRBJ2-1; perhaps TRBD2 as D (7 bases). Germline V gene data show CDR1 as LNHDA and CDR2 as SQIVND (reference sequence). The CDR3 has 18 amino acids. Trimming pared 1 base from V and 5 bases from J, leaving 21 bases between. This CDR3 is CASSIGWRGRRVNNEQFF. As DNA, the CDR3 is TGTGCCAGTAGTATAGGATGGCGGGGGCGTAGGGTGAACAATGAGCAGTTCTTC. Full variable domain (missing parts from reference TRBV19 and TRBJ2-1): DGGITQSPKYLFRKEGQNVTLSCEQNLNHDAMYWYRQDPGQGLRLIYYSQIVNDFQKGDIAEGYSVSREKKESFPLTVTSAQKNPTAFYLCASSIGWRGRRVNNEQFFGPGTRLTVL.

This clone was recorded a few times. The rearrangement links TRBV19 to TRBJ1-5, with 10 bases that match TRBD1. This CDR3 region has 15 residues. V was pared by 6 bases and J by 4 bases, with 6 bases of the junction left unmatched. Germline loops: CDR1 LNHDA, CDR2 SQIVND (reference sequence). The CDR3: CASSETGGKNQPQHF. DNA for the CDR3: TGTGCCAGTAGCGAGACAGGGGGCAAGAATCAGCCCCAGCATTTT.

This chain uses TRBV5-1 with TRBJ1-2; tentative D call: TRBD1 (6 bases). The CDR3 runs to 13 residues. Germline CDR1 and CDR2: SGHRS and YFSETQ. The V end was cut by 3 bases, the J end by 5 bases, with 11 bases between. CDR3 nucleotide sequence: TGCGCCAGCAGCTCAACAGGGCTATATGGCTACACCTTC. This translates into CASSSTGLYGYTF. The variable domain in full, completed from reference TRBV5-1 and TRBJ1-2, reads KAGVTQTPRYLIKTRGQQVTLSCSPISGHRSVSWYQQTPGQGLQFLFEYFSETQRNKGNFPGRFSGRQFSNSRSEMNVSTLELGDSALYLCASSSTGLYGYTFGSGTRLTVV.